Included here is one T cell receptor (beta chain) sequence, with context. The antigen is undetermined. The CDR3 consists of 17 residues. CDR1 is SGHRS, CDR2 YFSETQ, per germline. Sequencing was performed with immunoSEQ multiplex PCR; in TCRdb, only in-frame clones are kept and a portion is missing. The repertoire includes 35,000 to 40,000 clones, about 87% of them detected once, and approximately 33% sits in the top ten. These data originate in a study of OX40 agonist ivuxolimab in advanced cancers. Study context: Patients in dose escalation had liver, melanoma, kidney or head and neck cancers.

People who had autoimmune disease history or systemic immunosuppression were excluded. Findings and caveats of the study: Specificity for antigen went undetermined in the expanded peripheral T cells. Partial responders treated at 0.1-3.0 mg/kg exhibited clonal expansion among the lowest measured.

The V gene is TRBV5-1, the J gene TRBJ2-5, with 8 bases matching TRBD1. Gene TRBJ2-7 matches the end of the DNA better, so the J call may be wrong. The TCR sequence derives from an adult with an advanced solid tumor such as melanoma, head and neck, liver or kidney cancer. Sequenced here: CD4+ or CD8+ T cells sorted from blood, sampled in a trial of the OX40 agonist ivuxolimab. CDR3 sequence (DNA): TGCGCCAGCAGCTCACCTCCCCCGCAGGGGGCGTCGTACGAGCAGTACTTC. Translating it yields CASSSPPPQGASYEQYF.